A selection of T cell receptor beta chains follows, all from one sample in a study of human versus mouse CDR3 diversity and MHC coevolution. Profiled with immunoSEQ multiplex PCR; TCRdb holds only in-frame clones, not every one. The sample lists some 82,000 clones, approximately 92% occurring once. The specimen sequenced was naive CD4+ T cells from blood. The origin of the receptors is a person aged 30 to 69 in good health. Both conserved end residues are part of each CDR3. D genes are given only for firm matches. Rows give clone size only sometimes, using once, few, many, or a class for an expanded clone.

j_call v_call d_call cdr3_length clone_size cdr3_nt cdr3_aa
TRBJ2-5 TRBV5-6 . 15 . TGTGCCAGCAGCTTACCGTCAGGGGCGCGGGAGACCCAGTACTTC CASSLPSGARETQYF
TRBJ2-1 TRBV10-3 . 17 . TGTGCCATCAGTGGGGCGGGTTGGGGAAGCTCCTACAATGAGCAGTTCTTC CAISGAGWGSSYNEQFF
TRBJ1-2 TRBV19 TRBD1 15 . TGTGCCAGTAGTACGCTCGGACAGGGGCCTTATGGCTACACCTTC CASSTLGQGPYGYTF
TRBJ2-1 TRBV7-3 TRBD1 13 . TGTGCCAGCAGCGTGGACAGGGGGACTGAGCAGTTCTTC CASSVDRGTEQFF
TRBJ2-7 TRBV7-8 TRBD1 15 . TGTGCCAGCAGCTTAGGGGGGACAGGGCGGTACGAGCAGTACTTC CASSLGGTGRYEQYF
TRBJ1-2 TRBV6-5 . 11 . TGTGCCAGCGGACAGCTCTATGGCTACACCTTC CASGQLYGYTF
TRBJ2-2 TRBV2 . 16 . TGTGCCAGCAGTCCTACCGGGACTCTTAACACCGGGGAGCTGTTTTTT CASSPTGTLNTGELFF
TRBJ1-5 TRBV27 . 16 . TGTGCCAGCAGGCCGACAGGCCCATTTCGTAATCAGCCCCAGCATTTT CASRPTGPFRNQPQHF
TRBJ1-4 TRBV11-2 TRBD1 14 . TGTGCCAGCACCCTAGACAGGGTGAATGAAAAACTGTTTTTT CASTLDRVNEKLFF
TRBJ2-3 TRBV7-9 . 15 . TGTGCCAGCAGCTCTCCAGGGGCCGGCACAGATACGCAGTATTTT CASSSPGAGTDTQYF
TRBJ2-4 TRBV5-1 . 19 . TGCGCCAGCAGCTTCGACCGGGGGGCGCCTTCATCAGCCAAAAACATTCAGTACTTC CASSFDRGAPSSAKNIQYF
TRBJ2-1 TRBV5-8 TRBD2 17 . TGTGCCAGCAGCCGGGGGACTAGCGGGGGGGCTTACAATGAGCAGTTCTTC CASSRGTSGGAYNEQFF
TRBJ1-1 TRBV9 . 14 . TGTGCCAGCAGCGTCAGGGGAAGGAACACTGAAGCTTTCTTT CASSVRGRNTEAFF
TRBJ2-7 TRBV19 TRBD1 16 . TGTGCCACCCATTCCACCCAGGACAGGAGTCCCTACGAGCAGTACTTC CATHSTQDRSPYEQYF
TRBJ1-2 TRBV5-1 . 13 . TGCGCCAGCAGCCTCGGGATCGTGGATGGCTACACCTTC CASSLGIVDGYTF
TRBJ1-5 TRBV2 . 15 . TGTGCCAGCAGCCCCAGGGTTGGGGGCAATCAGCCCCAGCATTTT CASSPRVGGNQPQHF
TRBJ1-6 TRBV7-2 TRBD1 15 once TGTGCCAGCAGCACCCGACAGGGGGCTTTGTCACCCCTCCACTTT CASSTRQGALSPLHF
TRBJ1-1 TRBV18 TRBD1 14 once TGTGCCAGCTCATCCGGGACAGCCGACACTGAAGCTTTCTTT CASSSGTADTEAFF
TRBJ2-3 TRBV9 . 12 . TGTGCCAGCAGCGGCGACACAGATACGCAGTATTTT CASSGDTDTQYF
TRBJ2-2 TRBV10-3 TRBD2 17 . TGTGCCATCAGTGAGTTGGGACTAGCGAAGAACACCGGGGAGCTGTTTTTT CAISELGLAKNTGELFF
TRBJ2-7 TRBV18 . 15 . TGTGCCAGCTCACCACTAGCGGTAAGCTCCTACGAGCAGTACTTC CASSPLAVSSYEQYF
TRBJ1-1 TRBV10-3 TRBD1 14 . TGTGCCATCAGGGGACAGGGGGCAGGCACTGAAGCCTTCTTT CAIRGQGAGTEAFF
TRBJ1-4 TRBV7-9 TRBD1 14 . TGTGCCAGCAGCCCCCGACAGGGTAATGAAAAACTGTTTTTT CASSPRQGNEKLFF
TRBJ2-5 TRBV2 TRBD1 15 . TGTGCCAGCATACGACAGGGGCGTGGGACGGAAGAGCAGTACTTC CASIRQGRGTEEQYF
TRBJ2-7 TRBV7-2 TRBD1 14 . TGTGCCAGCAAATCGGGACAGGGGGTCTACGAGCAGTACTTC CASKSGQGVYEQYF
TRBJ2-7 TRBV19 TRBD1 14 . TGTGCCAGTAGCCCAGGCAGGGGGTACTACGAGCAGTACTTC CASSPGRGYYEQYF
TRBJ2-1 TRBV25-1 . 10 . TGTGCCAGCATGGTCCGGAGGGGGTTCTTC CASMVRRGFF
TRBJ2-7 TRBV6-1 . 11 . TGTGCCAGCAGTGACGGCAGGGAGCAGTACTTC CASSDGREQYF
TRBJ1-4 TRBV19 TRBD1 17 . TGTGCCAGTAGTACCGGGACAGGGGGGGCCTCTAATGAAAAACTGTTTTTT CASSTGTGGASNEKLFF
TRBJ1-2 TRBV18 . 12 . TGTGCCAGCTCAGACAGACTCTATGGCTACACCTTC CASSDRLYGYTF
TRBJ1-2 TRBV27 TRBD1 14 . TGTGCCAGCAGTCCCACGACAGGGTCATATGGCTACACCTTC CASSPTTGSYGYTF
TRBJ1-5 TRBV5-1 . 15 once TGCGCCAGCAGCTTGGGGGGACAACTCCATCAGCCCCAGCATTTT CASSLGGQLHQPQHF
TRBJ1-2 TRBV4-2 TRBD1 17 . TGTGCCAGCAGCCGACGGGCCGAGACAGGGAATTTCGGTGGCTACACCTTC CASSRRAETGNFGGYTF
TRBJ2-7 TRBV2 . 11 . TGTGCCAGCAGTTACTCCTCCGAGCAGTACTTC CASSYSSEQYF
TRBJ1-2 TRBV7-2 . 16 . TGTGCCAGCAGCTTAAGGCCAGCAGGGGCGGACTATGGCTACACCTTC CASSLRPAGADYGYTF
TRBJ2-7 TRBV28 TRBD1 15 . TGTGCCAGCAGTGACCCAGGGGGCCTATCCTACGAGCAGTACTTC CASSDPGGLSYEQYF
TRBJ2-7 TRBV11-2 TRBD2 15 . TGTGCCAGCAGCCCCACTAGCGGGGTTCCCTACGAGCAGTACTTC CASSPTSGVPYEQYF
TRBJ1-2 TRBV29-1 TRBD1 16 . TGCAGCGTTGACGGGACAGGGGGCATGACTAACTATGGCTACACCTTC CSVDGTGGMTNYGYTF
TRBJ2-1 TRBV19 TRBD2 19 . TGTGCCAGTAGCACCGCCGGGACTACCCACCTACCTTCCCTAAATGAGCAGTTCTTC CASSTAGTTHLPSLNEQFF
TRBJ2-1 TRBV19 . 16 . TGTGCCAGTAGTGTCAACCGGGACAAGAAGAACAATGAGCAGTTCTTC CASSVNRDKKNNEQFF
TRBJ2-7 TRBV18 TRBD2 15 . TGTGCCAGCTCGCAATTTAGCGGGGTTTCCTACGAGCAGTACTTC CASSQFSGVSYEQYF
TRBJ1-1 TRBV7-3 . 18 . TGTGCCAGCAGCTTATATGGGTCTGGACAGCCTGGTTTCACTGAAGCTTTCTTT CASSLYGSGQPGFTEAFF
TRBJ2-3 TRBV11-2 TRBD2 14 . TGTGCCAGCAGCCCGAGACTAGCAGTGGATACGCAGTATTTT CASSPRLAVDTQYF
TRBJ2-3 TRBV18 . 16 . TGTGCCAGCTCTCGATCAGTAGCTCCTAGCACAGATACGCAGTATTTT CASSRSVAPSTDTQYF